The following is a T cell receptor beta chain sequence with its context. Its antigen is undetermined. Read data end 3 residues before the CDR3 end; the end is taken from the germline J gene. Each participant carried one incident cervical HPV16 infection only. This CDR3 comprises 17 residues. After removal of 5 bases from V and 4 bases from J, the junction contained 6 bases not matched to a gene. Germline assignment: CDR1 LNHDA and CDR2 SQIVND (reference sequence). Profiling relied on immunoSEQ multiplex PCR, and the TCRdb table lists in-frame clones only, not all of them. The table lists under 50,000 clones, with less than 6% in the top ten. These data originate in a study of T cells in women clearing cervical HPV infection. The overall study: Cases: HPV16-related CIN3 or worse on histology, 2 invasive cancers. Overall study results and limits: Cases carried less TRBV6-7 than controls: 0.11% versus 0.16%. CIN3+ cases had significantly higher TCR richness than controls; evenness did not differ.

The clonotype comes from a woman aged 18 to 69 with a cervical HPV16 infection that either progressed to CIN3+ or cleared (not recorded which). The chain employs TRBV19 and TRBJ2-1; 15 bases are a match to TRBD2. The sequenced sample was blood buffy coat. The CDR3 sequence: CASSWTSGGARYNEQFF. The covered CDR3 bases are TGTGCCAGTAGTTGGACTAGCGGGGGGGCCCGGTACAATGAG.